This T cell receptor beta chain originates from a study of Ad26.COV2.S vaccination and SARS-CoV-2 variants. Study overall: Donor allocation was to the COV1001 Ad26.COV2.S trial arm.

V was shortened by 6 bases and J by 11 bases, with 29 bases between the two germline ends. This CDR3 is built from 17 residues. CDR1 and CDR2 from the germline V gene are MNHEY and SVGEGT. On this clone itself: Its cognate antigen is unknown.

As to treatment: over 15 received Ad26.COV2.S at low or high dose, single or two shots; a few received placebo; per-sample allocation not given. Each sample was drawn 63 days after the first injection (of vaccine or placebo). Based in Boston, the donor was an adult of 18-55 years. Sequenced by immunoSEQ multiplex PCR; TCRdb stores in-frame clones only, minus some. The table lists 400,000 or so clones, around nine tenths of them singletons, with approximately 3.7% in the top ten. Study findings and constraints: Measures of TCR breadth and depth may have fallen short of total T cell responses.

The specimen was peripheral blood, collected in a trial of Ad26.COV2.S vaccine versus placebo. The receptor comes from a person aged 18-60 years who received the Ad26.COV2.S COVID-19 vaccine or a placebo. The chain is built from TRBV6-2 or TRBV6-3 and TRBJ1-5, with D possibly TRBD1 on 6 matching bases. CDR3 nucleotide sequence: TGTGCCAGCAGCCCGGTTGTTGTGACAGGTGCGGCAATGACCCAGCATTTT. This encodes CASSPVVVTGAAMTQHF.